The 29 T cell receptor beta chains presented below share a single source sample, sequenced in a study of cytomegalovirus exposure and HLA in healthy donors. In the PCR, 60 Vbeta and 13 Jbeta primers were used. The repertoire was sequenced with immunoSEQ multiplex PCR; TCRdb's copy has only in-frame clones and lacks some. This sample has about 300,000 clones; 80% to 90% occur once, and the top ten carry roughly 4%. Sequenced: PBMCs. All receptors derive from a man in his forties or fifties in good health and CMV-seropositive.

The chain joins TRBV19 to TRBJ1-2; D not resolved. This CDR3 is built from 15 residues. The germline gives CDR1 LNHDA, CDR2 SQIVND (reference sequence). V was clipped by 4 bases and J by 2 bases, with 14 bases between them. DNA for the CDR3: TGTGCCAGTAGTAAAGGGAGCGGAGGCAACTATGGCTACACCTTC. It specifies CASSKGSGGNYGYTF.

The rearrangement uses TRBV28 and TRBJ2-7; no clear D gene. The CDR3 sequence is 13 residues long. The germline V gene has CDR1 MDHEN and CDR2 SYDVKM. V dropped 6 bases and J dropped 0 bases, with 9 bases sitting between them. CDR3 nucleotides: TGTGCCAGCAGACCTTATAGCTCCTACGAGCAGTACTTC. As protein: CASRPYSSYEQYF.

V and J are TRBV19 and TRBJ1-1; 9 positions match TRBD1. Looked up from germline, CDR1 is LNHDA and CDR2 is SQIVND (reference sequence). This CDR3 has 19 amino acids. V was pared by 1 base and J by 4 bases, with 16 bases of the junction left unmatched. The CDR3 sequence: CASSIATQRWDRASTEAFF. CDR3 bases: TGTGCCAGTAGTATAGCTACGCAACGTTGGGACAGGGCAAGCACTGAAGCTTTCTTT.

V and J are TRBV25-1 and TRBJ1-2; a possible D gene is TRBD1 (6 bases). The CDR3 consists of 15 residues. Looked up from germline, CDR1 is MGHDK and CDR2 is SYGVNS. V was shortened by 4 bases and J by 1 base, with 13 bases between the two germline ends. The CDR3: CASSGTVDLNYGYTF. CDR3 in DNA: TGTGCCAGCAGTGGGACAGTAGATCTTAACTATGGCTACACCTTC.

The V call is TRBV7-9, the J call TRBJ2-2; TRBD1 aligns across 9 bases. The CDR3 spans 14 residues. The trim removed 8 bases at V and 6 bases at J, leaving 7 bases unmatched. CDR1 and CDR2 (germline): SEHNR, FQNEAQ (reference sequence). CDR3 DNA: TGTGCCAGCTCTAGGACAGGGGAAGCCGGGGAGCTGTTTTTT. Translated: CASSRTGEAGELFF.

The rearrangement uses TRBV18 and TRBJ2-5; 10 nucleotides match TRBD1. Trimming removed 2 bases from V and 2 bases from J; junction bases left unmatched: 5. CDR1 and CDR2 from the germline V gene are KGHSH and LQKENI. The CDR3 length is 16 residues. This chain's CDR3 is CASSPTGQGLQETQYF. As DNA, the CDR3 is TGTGCCAGCTCACCAACGGGACAGGGGCTTCAAGAGACCCAGTACTTC. Full variable domain (remainder filled in from reference TRBV18 and TRBJ2-5): NAGVMQNPRHLVRRRGQEARLRCSPMKGHSHVYWYRQLPEEGLKFMVYLQKENIIDESGMPKERFSAEFPKEGPSILRIQQVVRGDSAAYFCASSPTGQGLQETQYFGPGTRLLVL.

The chain is built from TRBV9 and TRBJ2-7, with D uncertain. The CDR3 totals 14 residues. Trimming shortened V by 0 bases and J by 7 bases, and 14 bases separated the two germline ends. Germline V lookup: CDR1 SGDLS, CDR2 YYNGEE. The CDR3 here is CASSVAPQATEQYF. The CDR3 nucleotides read TGTGCCAGCAGCGTAGCTCCCCAGGCTACAGAGCAGTACTTC.

The CDR3 DNA reads TGTGCCAGCAGCCGCACAGGGATCCTCACTGAAGCTTTCTTT. Amino acids: CASSRTGILTEAFF. The V and J genes are TRBV5-4 and TRBJ1-1, with D possibly TRBD1 on 6 matching bases. Trimming took 4 bases from V and 4 from J, leaving 14 bases between them. CDR1 is SGHNT, CDR2 YYREEE, per germline (reference sequence). The CDR3 has 14 residues.

This clone was counted only a few times. The chain recombines TRBV10-2 with TRBJ1-2, with 7 bases lining up with TRBD1. V lost 0 bases to trimming and J lost 6 bases; unmatched junction nucleotides: 1. CDR1 WSHSY and CDR2 SAAADI come from the germline V gene. This CDR3 comprises 13 residues. The CDR3 is CASSESTGDGYTF. The CDR3 region has the DNA TGCGCCAGCAGTGAGTCAACAGGGGATGGCTACACCTTC.

This chain links TRBV27 with TRBJ2-5; TRBD1 matches at 9 bases. CDR1 MNHEY and CDR2 SMNVEV come from the germline V gene (reference sequence). Trimming cost V 0 bases and J 3 bases; bases outside gene matches: 5. CDR3 length: 16 amino acids. The CDR3 DNA sequence: TGTGCCAGCAGTTTATCTCGGCGGGACAGGGAAGAGACCCAGTACTTC. Translated, it gives CASSLSRRDREETQYF.

V gene TRBV6-5 combines with J gene TRBJ2-7, with D maybe TRBD1 (6 bases). The CDR3 consists of 15 residues. Trimming left V 5 bases short and J 2 bases short, with 16 bases between. From germline, CDR1 is MNHEY and CDR2 SVGAGI. CDR3: CASSLAPGTTYEQYF. In DNA, the CDR3 is TGTGCCAGCAGTCTAGCCCCCGGGACAACCTACGAGCAGTACTTC.

J is TRBJ2-3 and V is TRBV7-2, with D possibly TRBD2 on 6 matching bases. Looked up from germline, CDR1 is SGHTA and CDR2 is FQGNSA. The CDR3 covers 18 residues. Trimming removed 6 bases at V and 0 bases at J, with 22 bases between. CDR3: CASSHEGRGFTSTDTQYF. CDR3 bases: TGTGCCAGCAGTCACGAGGGGCGGGGATTCACTAGCACAGATACGCAGTATTTT. Combining the CDR3 with reference TRBV7-2 and TRBJ2-3 gives the whole variable domain GAGVSQSPSNKVTEKGKDVELRCDPISGHTALYWYRQSLGQGLEFLIYFQGNSAPDKSGLPSDRFSAERTGGSVSTLTIQRTQQEDSAVYLCASSHEGRGFTSTDTQYFGPGTRLTVL.

The genes are TRBV6-1 and TRBJ1-2, with 9 positions matching TRBD1. The germline gives CDR1 MNHNS, CDR2 SASEGT. This CDR3 contains 12 residues. With 9 bases clipped from V and 4 bases from J, the junction kept 3 bases outside the gene matches. The CDR3 sequence: CARGDRAYGYTF. CDR3 coding DNA: TGTGCCAGAGGGGACAGGGCCTATGGCTACACCTTC.

The V gene is TRBV10-3, the J gene TRBJ1-1; D is possibly TRBD1 (6 bases). Trimming took off 3 bases at V and 6 bases at J, with 11 bases between the two ends. The V gene's germline CDR1 is ENHRY and CDR2 SYGVKD. This CDR3 region has 13 residues. CDR3 loop: CAISDEGDAEAFF. In nucleotides, the CDR3 is TGTGCCATCAGTGACGAGGGGGACGCTGAAGCTTTCTTT.

This clone occurred once. CDR3 region: CASSRDLPDYNEQFF. CDR3 DNA sequence: TGTGCCAGCAGCCGGGACTTACCCGACTACAATGAGCAGTTCTTC. The chain employs TRBV7-9 and TRBJ2-1, with D tentatively TRBD2 (6 bases). The CDR3 covers 15 residues. CDR1 and CDR2 from the germline V gene are SEHNR and FQNEAQ (reference sequence). Trimming took off 5 bases at V and 3 bases at J, with 14 bases between the two ends.

Note on this clone: At one end the junction does not follow the germline gene, possibly because of a read error. The V gene is TRBV4-1, the J gene TRBJ1-1; D ambiguous. Germline V CDR1 and CDR2: MGHRA, YSYEKL. CDR3 length: 15 amino acids. CDR3 in amino acids: CVSRPREETNTEAFF. In nucleotides, the CDR3 is TGCGTCAGCAGGCCCCGGGAGGAGACGAACACTGAAGCTTTCTTT.

The chain is built from TRBV7-9 and TRBJ2-5, with TRBD1 identical over 8 bases. There are 16 residues in the CDR3. CDR1 is SEHNR, CDR2 FQNEAQ, per germline (reference sequence). V lost 1 base and J lost 5; bases outside the gene matches: 9. CDR3 region: CASSLDGSGGAETQYF. Here the CDR3 DNA reads TGTGCCAGCAGCTTAGACGGTTCAGGGGGCGCGGAGACCCAGTACTTC.

The gene calls are TRBV30 and TRBJ1-4, with 9 nucleotides matching TRBD1. The CDR3 has 15 amino acids. Looked up from germline, CDR1 is GTSNPN and CDR2 is SVGIG (reference sequence). V shed 2 bases, J shed 7 bases, and the junction held 8 bases outside the gene matches. For the CDR3, the DNA is TGTGCCTGGAGTAACTCGGGACAGGGTGTTGAAAAACTGTTTTTT. This encodes CAWSNSGQGVEKLFF.

This chain joins TRBV5-6 and TRBJ2-5; TRBD2 is a possible D gene (6 bases). From germline, CDR1 is SGHDT and CDR2 YYEEEE. Trimming took off 8 bases at V and 2 bases at J, with 16 bases between the two ends. The CDR3 loop spans 14 amino acids. The CDR3 spells CASVRGSAQETQYF. In nucleotides, the CDR3 is TGTGCCAGTGTTCGGGGGTCGGCTCAAGAGACCCAGTACTTC.

The rearrangement joins TRBV5-1 to TRBJ2-3, with D tentatively TRBD2 (5 bases). Deletions cut 2 bases from V and 2 bases from J, with 15 bases between. This CDR3 comprises 16 residues. Per germline, CDR1 SGHRS and CDR2 YFSETQ. The chain's CDR3 is CASSFRPGTTTDTQYF. The CDR3 DNA reads TGCGCCAGCAGCTTTCGACCGGGAACCACCACAGATACGCAGTATTTT. Combining the CDR3 with reference TRBV5-1 and TRBJ2-3 gives the whole variable domain KAGVTQTPRYLIKTRGQQVTLSCSPISGHRSVSWYQQTPGQGLQFLFEYFSETQRNKGNFPGRFSGRQFSNSRSEMNVSTLELGDSALYLCASSFRPGTTTDTQYFGPGTRLTVL.

J is TRBJ2-7 and V is TRBV28, with 9 bases lining up with TRBD1. This CDR3 contains 14 residues. Trimming removed 3 bases from V and 7 bases from J; junction bases left unmatched: 7. Germline values: CDR1 MDHEN, CDR2 SYDVKM. The CDR3 region has the DNA TGTGCCAGCAGTTTTAACAGGGGGCGGTATGAGCAGTACTTC. Translation: CASSFNRGRYEQYF.

This clone was detected once. The chain is built from TRBV11-2 and TRBJ2-7; 12 bases are shared with TRBD2. Germline-derived CDR1 and CDR2 are SGHAT and FQNNGV. The CDR3 totals 18 residues. J lost 2 bases, V lost 5 bases, and 13 bases had no gene match. The CDR3 reads CASSPSVGLAGRTYEQYF. The DNA of the CDR3 is TGTGCCAGCAGCCCAAGCGTGGGACTAGCGGGTAGAACCTACGAGCAGTACTTC.

This chain uses TRBV28 with TRBJ2-2; 11 bases match TRBD2. The CDR3 consists of 16 residues. Germline CDR1 and CDR2: MDHEN and SYDVKM. Losses at the gene ends were 3 bases for V and 5 bases for J; bases not matched to a gene: 5. CDR3 amino acids: CASSFTSGSWTGELFF. The CDR3 DNA reads TGTGCCAGCAGTTTTACTAGCGGGAGTTGGACCGGGGAGCTGTTTTTT.

This clone was seen only once. The chain employs TRBV7-9 and TRBJ2-7, with 8 nucleotides matching TRBD1. With V trimmed by 4 bases and J by 3 bases, 5 bases remained unmatched. This CDR3 is built from 14 residues. Germline CDR1 is SEHNR and CDR2 is FQNEAQ (reference sequence). CDR3 loop: CASSSLDRVYEQYF. The CDR3 DNA is TGTGCCAGCAGCTCTCTGGACAGGGTCTACGAGCAGTACTTC.

The J gene is TRBJ2-7, the V gene TRBV29-1; D is possibly TRBD1 (6 bases). Germline V gene lookup returns CDR1 SQVTM and CDR2 ANQGSEA. V lost 1 base and J lost 5, with 12 bases in between. The length of the CDR3 is 13 residues. DNA of the CDR3: TGCAGCGTTGAAGTCCAGGGGATGGACGAGCAGTACTTC. Translating it yields CSVEVQGMDEQYF.

The rearrangement joins TRBV14 to TRBJ2-7; maybe TRBD1 (5 bases). Trimming removed 1 base from V and 3 bases from J, with 10 bases in between. The CDR3 sequence is 14 residues long. The V gene's germline CDR1 is SGHDN and CDR2 FVKESK. The CDR3 protein is CASSQGRGIYEQYF. The CDR3 nucleotides read TGTGCCAGCAGCCAAGGTAGGGGAATCTACGAGCAGTACTTC.

V usage is TRBV6-1 and J usage is TRBJ1-5; D gene uncertain. Trimming pared 6 bases from V and 3 bases from J, leaving 9 bases between. CDR1 and CDR2 (germline): MNHNS, SASEGT. The CDR3 has 13 amino acids. This CDR3 reads CASSRESNQPQHF. The CDR3 bases are TGTGCCAGCAGCCGGGAATCCAATCAGCCCCAGCATTTT.

J is TRBJ1-3 and V is TRBV27; the D gene is possibly TRBD1 (6 bases). Trimming took off 2 bases at V and 0 bases at J, with 17 bases between the two ends. The CDR3 loop spans 18 amino acids. Germline-derived CDR1 and CDR2 are MNHEY and SMNVEV (reference sequence). The CDR3 region has the DNA TGTGCCAGCAGTTTAAGAGGACAGAAAAATAGCTCTGGAAACACCATATATTTT. Translation: CASSLRGQKNSSGNTIYF.

V gene TRBV4-1 combines with J gene TRBJ2-7, with a tentative D call TRBD1 (5 bases). Germline V gene data show CDR1 as MGHRA and CDR2 as YSYEKL. V lost 3 bases to trimming and J lost 1 base, with 10 bases between them. The CDR3 extends over 14 amino acids. The CDR3 DNA is TGCGCCAGCAGCCAGCAGGGTATTTCCTACGAGCAGTACTTC. It translates to CASSQQGISYEQYF.